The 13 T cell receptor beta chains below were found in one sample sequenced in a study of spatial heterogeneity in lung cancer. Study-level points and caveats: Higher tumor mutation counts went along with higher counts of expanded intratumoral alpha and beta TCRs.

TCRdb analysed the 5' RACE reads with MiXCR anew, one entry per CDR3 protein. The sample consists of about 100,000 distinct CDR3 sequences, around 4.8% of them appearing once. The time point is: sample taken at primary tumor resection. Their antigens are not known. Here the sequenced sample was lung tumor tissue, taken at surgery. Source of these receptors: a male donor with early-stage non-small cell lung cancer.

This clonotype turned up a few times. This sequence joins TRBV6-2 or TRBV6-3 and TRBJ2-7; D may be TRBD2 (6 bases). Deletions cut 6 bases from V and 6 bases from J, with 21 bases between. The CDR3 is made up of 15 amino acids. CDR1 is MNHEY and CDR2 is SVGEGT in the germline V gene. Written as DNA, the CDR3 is TGTGCCAGCAGACCCCCGGGACTCGAAGGTCTCGAGCAGTACTTC. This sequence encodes CASRPPGLEGLEQYF.

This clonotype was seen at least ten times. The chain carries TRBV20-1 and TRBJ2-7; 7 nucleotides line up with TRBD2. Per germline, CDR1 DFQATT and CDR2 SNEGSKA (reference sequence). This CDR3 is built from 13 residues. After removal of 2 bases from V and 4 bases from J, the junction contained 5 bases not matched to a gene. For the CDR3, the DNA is TGCAGTGCTAGATCGGGCGGGAGTTACGAGCAGTACTTC. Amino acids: CSARSGGSYEQYF.

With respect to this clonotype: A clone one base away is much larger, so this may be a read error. The CDR3 nucleotides read TGTGCCAGCAGCTTTTCGGTATACGAGCAGGACTTC. It encodes CASSFSVYEQDF. The chain has TRBV11-2 and TRBJ2-7; no clear D. Per germline, CDR1 SGHAT and CDR2 FQNNGV. The length of the CDR3 is 12 residues.

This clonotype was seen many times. The CDR3 spells CAIKPGQGEETQYF. As DNA, the CDR3 is TGTGCCATCAAGCCGGGACAGGGAGAGGAGACCCAGTACTTC. The V call is TRBV10-3, the J call TRBJ2-5, with 9 positions matching TRBD1. Germline values: CDR1 ENHRY, CDR2 SYGVKD. V shed 7 bases, J shed 5 bases, and the junction held 8 bases outside the gene matches. This CDR3 has 14 amino acids.

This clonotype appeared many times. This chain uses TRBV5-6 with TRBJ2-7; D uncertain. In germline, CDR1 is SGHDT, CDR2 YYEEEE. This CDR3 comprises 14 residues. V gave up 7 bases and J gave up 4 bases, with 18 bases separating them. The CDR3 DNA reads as TGTGCCAGCCCCACCGATCTCGCAAGGTACGAGCAGTACTTC. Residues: CASPTDLARYEQYF.

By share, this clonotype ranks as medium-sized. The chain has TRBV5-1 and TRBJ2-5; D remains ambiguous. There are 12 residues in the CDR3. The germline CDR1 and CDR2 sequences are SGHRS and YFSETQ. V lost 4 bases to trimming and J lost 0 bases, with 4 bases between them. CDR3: CASSDYQETQYF. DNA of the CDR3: TGCGCCAGCAGCGATTACCAAGAGACCCAGTACTTC. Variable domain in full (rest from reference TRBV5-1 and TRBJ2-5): KAGVTQTPRYLIKTRGQQVTLSCSPISGHRSVSWYQQTPGQGLQFLFEYFSETQRNKGNFPGRFSGRQFSNSRSEMNVSTLELGDSALYLCASSDYQETQYFGPGTRLLVL.

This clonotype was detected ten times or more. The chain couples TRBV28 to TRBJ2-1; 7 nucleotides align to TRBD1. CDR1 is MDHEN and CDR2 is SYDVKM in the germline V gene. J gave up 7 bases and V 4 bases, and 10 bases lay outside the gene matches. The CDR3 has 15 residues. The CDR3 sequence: CASSSPRGLGNEQFF. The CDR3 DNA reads TGTGCCAGCAGTTCACCGAGGGGGCTTGGGAATGAGCAGTTCTTC.

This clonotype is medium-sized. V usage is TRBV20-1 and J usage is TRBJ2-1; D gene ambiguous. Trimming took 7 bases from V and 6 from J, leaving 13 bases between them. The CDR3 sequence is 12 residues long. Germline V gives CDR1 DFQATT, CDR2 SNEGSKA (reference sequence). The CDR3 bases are TGCAGTGTCCCCGACTGGAGCAATGAGCAGTTCTTC. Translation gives CSVPDWSNEQFF.

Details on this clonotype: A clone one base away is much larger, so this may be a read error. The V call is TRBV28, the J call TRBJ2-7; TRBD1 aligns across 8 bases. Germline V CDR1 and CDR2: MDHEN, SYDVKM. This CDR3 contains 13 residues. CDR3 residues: CPSRRQGTDEQYF. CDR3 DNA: TGTCCCAGCAGGAGACAGGGGACCGACGAGCAGTACTTC.

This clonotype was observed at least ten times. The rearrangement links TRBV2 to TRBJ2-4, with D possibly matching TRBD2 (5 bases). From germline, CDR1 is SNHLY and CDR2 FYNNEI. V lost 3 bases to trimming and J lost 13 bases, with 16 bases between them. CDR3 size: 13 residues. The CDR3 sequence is CASSDIEGASQYF. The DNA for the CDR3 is TGTGCCAGCAGTGATATCGAGGGTGCGTCACAGTACTTC. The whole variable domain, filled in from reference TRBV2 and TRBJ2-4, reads EPEVTQTPSHQVTQMGQEVILRCVPISNHLYFYWYRQILGQKVEFLVSFYNNEISEKSEIFDDQFSVERPDGSNFTLKIRSTKLEDSAMYFCASSDIEGASQYFGAGTRLSVL.

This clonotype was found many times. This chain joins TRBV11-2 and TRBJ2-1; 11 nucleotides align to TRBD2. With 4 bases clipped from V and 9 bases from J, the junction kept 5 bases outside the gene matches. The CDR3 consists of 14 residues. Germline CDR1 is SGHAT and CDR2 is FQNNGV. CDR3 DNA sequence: TGTGCCAGCAGCTCACTAGCGGGAGTGGGTGAGCAGTTCTTC. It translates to CASSSLAGVGEQFF.

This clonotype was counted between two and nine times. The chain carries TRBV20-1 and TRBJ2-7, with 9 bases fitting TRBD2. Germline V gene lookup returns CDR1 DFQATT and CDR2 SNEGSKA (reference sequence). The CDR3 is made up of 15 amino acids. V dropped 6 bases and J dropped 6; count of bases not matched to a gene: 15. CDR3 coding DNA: TGCAGTGCCGTAAATATAGGCGGGAGGGCCGGCGAGCAGTACTTC. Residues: CSAVNIGGRAGEQYF.

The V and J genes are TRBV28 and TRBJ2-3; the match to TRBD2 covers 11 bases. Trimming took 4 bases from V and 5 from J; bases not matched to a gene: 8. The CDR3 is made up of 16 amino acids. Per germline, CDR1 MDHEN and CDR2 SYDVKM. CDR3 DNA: TGTGCCAGCAGTTCCATAGCGGGAGGGCCCGTAGATACGCAGTATTTT. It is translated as CASSSIAGGPVDTQYF.